These 22 T cell receptor beta chains came from one sample sequenced in a study of molecular identifiers for immune sequencing clone quantification. TCRdb re-derived calls from the PCR reads in MiXCR, one entry per CDR3 protein. The profile shows about 68,000 distinct CDR3 sequences, around a sixth of them singletons. Sequencing input: naive CD8+ T cells from blood, with Jurkat cell RNA spiked in. Stated subset: FACS-sorted CD8+CD4-CCR7+CD45RA+ naive T cells. The receptors here all came from a human donor in good health. Some libraries in this study had Jurkat cell RNA spiked in.

This clonotype occurred many times. The gene calls are TRBV30 and TRBJ2-1, with TRBD1 identical over 8 bases. The trim removed 5 bases at V and 5 bases at J, leaving 8 bases unmatched. This CDR3 comprises 14 residues. The germline gives CDR1 GTSNPN, CDR2 SVGIG (reference sequence). The CDR3 loop is CAWGTGTGDNEQFF. The CDR3 DNA sequence: TGTGCCTGGGGAACCGGGACAGGCGACAATGAGCAGTTCTTC.

V usage is TRBV9 and J usage is TRBJ2-2; perhaps D is TRBD1 or TRBD2 (7 bases each). V gave up 4 bases and J gave up 6 bases, with 19 bases separating them. The CDR3 extends over 16 amino acids. Germline values: CDR1 SGDLS, CDR2 YYNGEE. Written as DNA, the CDR3 is TGTGCCAGCAGCTCCCTGACAGGGAGGGTTCCCGGGGAGCTGTTTTTT. Translation: CASSSLTGRVPGELFF.

This clonotype has just a few counts. This chain links TRBV7-9 with TRBJ2-1; perhaps D is TRBD1 or TRBD2 (6 bases each). Germline V gene sequence: CDR1 SEHNR, CDR2 FQNEAQ (reference sequence). This CDR3 has 15 residues. V lost 6 bases and J lost 5, with 17 bases in between. DNA of the CDR3: TGTGCCAGCAGATTGGAGGGGGGCTTTGACAATGAGCAGTTCTTC. It specifies CASRLEGGFDNEQFF.

In this sample, this clonotype turned up once. A read error may explain this, as a much larger clone is one base away. J is TRBJ2-1 and V is TRBV6-5; 8 bases map to TRBD2. Germline V gives CDR1 MNHEY, CDR2 SVGAGI. The CDR3 is 13 amino acids. Losses at the gene ends were 10 bases for V and 6 bases for J; bases not matched to a gene: 8. The CDR3 nucleotides are TGTGCCACAGTTAGCGGGGTGGGCAATGAGCAGTTCTTC. Translated, it gives CATVSGVGNEQFF.

In this sample, this clonotype turned up many times. The genes are TRBV7-2 and TRBJ2-7, with D perhaps TRBD1 (5 bases). CDR1 and CDR2 from the germline V gene are SGHTA and FQGNSA. CDR3 size: 13 residues. Trimming pared 5 bases from V and 6 bases from J, leaving 14 bases between. The DNA of the CDR3 is TGTGCCAGCAGCCCAACTGACAGTACCGAGCAGTACTTC. It translates to CASSPTDSTEQYF.

In its sample, this clonotype was seen many times. The V call is TRBV14, the J call TRBJ2-7, with a weak D call TRBD1 (6 bases). The CDR3 has 15 residues. V was trimmed by 0 bases and J by 3 bases, leaving 12 bases between them. The germline V gene has CDR1 SGHDN and CDR2 FVKESK. This CDR3 is CASSQDGGSYYEQYF. CDR3 DNA sequence: TGTGCCAGCAGCCAAGATGGGGGCTCATACTACGAGCAGTACTTC.

In the case of this clonotype: A much larger clone lies one base from this, so it may be a read error. This chain joins TRBV4-2 and TRBJ2-3; 11 bases fit TRBD2. The CDR3 consists of 19 residues. CDR1 is LGHNA and CDR2 is YNFKEQ in the germline V gene. With V trimmed by 1 base and J by 2 bases, 11 bases remained unmatched. The DNA of the CDR3 is TGTGCCAGCAGCCAAGGCTTTGTGGGACTAGCGGAAGACACAGATACGCAGTATTTT. Translating gives CASSQGFVGLAEDTDTQYF.

The chain recombines TRBV20-1 with TRBJ1-3; D remains unclear. CDR1 is DFQATT and CDR2 is SNEGSKA in the germline V gene (reference sequence). CDR3 length: 16 amino acids. V was shortened by 0 bases and J by 3 bases, with 15 bases between the two germline ends. This CDR3 is CSARDHWREVGNTIYF. For the CDR3, the DNA is TGCAGTGCTAGAGATCATTGGAGAGAGGTTGGAAACACCATATATTTT.

The chain has TRBV11-2 and TRBJ2-3; TRBD2 matches 8 bases. The germline CDR1 and CDR2 sequences are SGHAT and FQNNGV. This CDR3 comprises 17 residues. J was trimmed by 4 bases and V by 4 bases; bases with no gene match: 13. The chain's CDR3 is CASSSPGGGGVADTQYF. DNA for the CDR3: TGTGCCAGCAGCTCGCCCGGGGGGGGGGGGGTAGCAGATACGCAGTATTTT.

This clonotype occurred many times. This chain links TRBV20-1 with TRBJ2-2, with 8 bases aligning to TRBD2. There are 14 residues in the CDR3. The ends lost 2 bases at V and 6 bases at J; junction bases unmatched: 5. CDR1 and CDR2 from the germline V gene are DFQATT and SNEGSKA (reference sequence). Here the CDR3 reads CSARPGGPAGELFF. As DNA, the CDR3 is TGCAGTGCTAGACCGGGAGGGCCTGCCGGGGAGCTGTTTTTT.

This clonotype was seen at least ten times. The gene calls are TRBV29-1 and TRBJ2-7; tentative D call: TRBD2 (6 bases). Germline CDR1 reads SQVTM; CDR2 reads ANQGSEA. The CDR3 has 11 amino acids. V lost 3 bases, J lost 3 bases, and 6 bases lay in between. The CDR3 protein is CSVERDYEQYF. The CDR3 region has the DNA TGCAGCGTTGAGCGGGACTACGAGCAGTACTTC.

This clonotype occurred many times. The chain links TRBV2 to TRBJ1-3; unclear D gene. The CDR3 is made up of 15 amino acids. With 7 bases removed from V and 0 bases from J, the gap between germline ends came to 13 bases. CDR1 is SNHLY, CDR2 FYNNEI, per germline. CDR3 coding DNA: TGTGCCAGCAATCGTCAAACGAACTCTGGAAACACCATATATTTT. It is translated as CASNRQTNSGNTIYF.

As regards this clonotype: This may stem from a read error, because a much larger clone lies one nucleotide away. CDR3 region: CAIRLAGKGYEQYF. The CDR3 nucleotides read TGTGCCATCAGGCTAGCGGGAAAAGGCTACGAGCAGTACTTC. This chain joins TRBV10-3 and TRBJ2-7; TRBD2 matches 9 bases. Germline values: CDR1 ENHRY, CDR2 SYGVKD. This CDR3 region has 14 residues. Trimming at V came to 6 bases and at J to 3 bases, leaving 6 bases not matched to a gene.

The table lists this clonotype with a few counts. A clone one base away is much larger, so this may be a read error. The chain joins TRBV7-9 to TRBJ2-1; tentatively, D is TRBD2 (5 bases). The CDR3 consists of 15 residues. CDR1 is SEHNR and CDR2 is FQNEAQ in the germline V gene (reference sequence). The CDR3 spells CASTVVLPSSDEQVF. CDR3 sequence (DNA): TGTGCCAGCACCGTAGTTCTCCCAAGTAGCGATGAGCAGGTCTTC.

This clonotype was observed a handful of times. This clone may be a read error of a much larger clone one base away. The J gene is TRBJ2-1, the V gene TRBV29-1; D gene ambiguous. Germline V gives CDR1 SQVTM, CDR2 ANQGSEA. The CDR3 runs to 14 residues. CDR3 sequence: CSAEWKSSYNEQLF. The CDR3 region has the DNA TGCAGCGCCGAGTGGAAGTCGTCCTACAATGAGCAGCTCTTC.

This clonotype was seen at least ten times. J is TRBJ2-3 and V is TRBV11-2, with D tentatively TRBD2 (6 bases). Germline CDR1 is SGHAT and CDR2 is FQNNGV. The V end was cut by 2 bases, the J end by 1 base, with 10 bases between. This CDR3 has 15 residues. CDR3 sequence: CASSLRLAGTDTQYF. For the CDR3, the DNA is TGTGCCAGCAGCTTACGGTTAGCGGGCACAGATACGCAGTATTTT.

A word on this clonotype: A read error may be the cause here, since a much bigger clone is one base away. The chain carries TRBV28 and TRBJ2-4, with 7 positions matching TRBD1. CDR1 MDHEN and CDR2 SYDVKM come from the germline V gene. The length of the CDR3 is 16 residues. As DNA, the CDR3 is TGTGCCAGCCGTTTACTCCCCGGCACGCAGGGGGACATTCAGTACTTC. Encoded protein: CASRLLPGTQGDIQYF.

This clonotype was seen at least ten times. The genes are TRBV6-5 and TRBJ2-7; D is perhaps TRBD2 (6 bases). The CDR3 has 17 residues. V dropped 4 bases and J dropped 2 bases, with 21 bases sitting between them. Germline CDR1 and CDR2: MNHEY and SVGAGI. The CDR3 DNA reads TGTGCCAGCAGTTCCGCCCACCCGGGACTGATACCCTACGAGCAGTACTTC. The encoded protein is CASSSAHPGLIPYEQYF.

This clonotype has ten or more counts. This chain joins TRBV12-3 or TRBV12-4 and TRBJ2-6, with D perhaps matching TRBD1 or TRBD2 (6 bases each). This CDR3 has 17 amino acids. The germline V and J ends were trimmed by 7 bases and 0 bases, with 16 bases remaining between them. The CDR3: CASTLGGLSSGANVLTF. CDR3 in DNA: TGTGCCAGCACCCTAGGGGGACTGAGCTCTGGGGCCAACGTCCTGACTTTC.

This clonotype has at least ten counts. The chain uses TRBV7-9 and TRBJ1-5, with D unresolved. Germline V gene lookup returns CDR1 SEHNR and CDR2 FQNEAQ (reference sequence). The V and J ends lost 1 base and 5 bases respectively, with 3 bases between them. This CDR3 has 12 amino acids. CDR3 amino acids: CASSLGDQPQHF. As DNA, the CDR3 is TGTGCCAGCAGCTTAGGTGATCAGCCCCAGCATTTT.

There are many counts of this clonotype. V and J are TRBV6-5 and TRBJ1-6, with D possibly being TRBD1 (5 bases). The ends were cut back, 2 bases at V and 0 bases at J, with 8 bases in the middle. The CDR3 loop spans 16 amino acids. Germline lookup yields CDR1 MNHEY and CDR2 SVGAGI. The chain's CDR3 is CASSYEGSSYNSPLHF. The CDR3 coding sequence is TGTGCCAGCAGTTACGAGGGGAGCTCCTATAATTCACCCCTCCACTTT.

There are a few counts of this clonotype. V is TRBV19 and J is TRBJ2-1; 14 bases are shared with TRBD2. The V segment lost 3 bases and the J segment 7 bases; nucleotides outside the gene matches: 8. This CDR3 contains 17 residues. Germline lookup yields CDR1 LNHDA and CDR2 SQIVND (reference sequence). Written as DNA, the CDR3 is TGTGCCAGTAGTATCTCGGGACTAGCGGGAGAAGAAAATGAGCAGTTCTTC. Translation: CASSISGLAGEENEQFF.